The present T cell receptor beta chain was sequenced within a study of blood T cells in healthy people across ages. Study observations and caveats: It was held that diversity estimates obtained from one million T cells represented underestimates.

The use of a sample-barcoded 5' primer and a J-beta primer mix characterized a second PCR of roughly 7 to 11 cycles. Unique molecular identifiers of 12 random nucleotides labeled each cDNA. TCRdb used MiXCR to reprocess the 5' RACE reads, holding one entry per CDR3 protein. The sample consists of about a million distinct CDR3 sequences, about two fifths of them appearing once. Comment on this clonotype: Its antigen is unidentified.

Specimen: blood. The sequence was collected from a young man in good health.

CDR3 protein: CASSLATRYLDTEAFF. Here the CDR3 DNA reads TGTGCCAGCAGCTTAGCTACCAGGTATCTTGACACTGAAGCTTTCTTT. V usage is TRBV5-6 and J usage is TRBJ1-1; D ambiguous. Germline CDR1 SGHDT, CDR2 YYEEEE. The CDR3 loop spans 16 amino acids. V dropped 2 bases and J dropped 3 bases, with 17 bases sitting between them.